This T cell receptor (beta chain) stems from a study of blood T cell repertoires in COVID-19. Study-wide context: T cells, B-cell-depleted T cells, or PBMCs supplied cDNA or gDNA.

With 7 bases clipped from V and 6 bases from J, the junction kept 3 bases outside the gene matches. The germline gives CDR1 MNHNY, CDR2 SVGAGI (reference sequence). This CDR3 has 13 amino acids. Per the authors' pipeline: Researchers report that nucleated cell counts were estimated from reference gene primer amplification. Assay used: immunoSEQ multiplex PCR; TCRdb lists only in-frame clones, some missing. V, J and clone size reflect that table, while D and trimming were determined from the DNA. The top ten hold 0.99% of the sample, which has under 200,000 clones, approximately 86% seen once. The gene calls are TRBV6-6 and TRBJ1-5, with 10 bases identical to TRBD1. The receptor was isolated from a man younger than 35 with acute or convalescent COVID-19. The sequenced sample was peripheral blood. CDR3 protein: CASKDRGGQPQHF. DNA for the CDR3: TGTGCCAGCAAGGACAGGGGGGGTCAGCCCCAGCATTTT.